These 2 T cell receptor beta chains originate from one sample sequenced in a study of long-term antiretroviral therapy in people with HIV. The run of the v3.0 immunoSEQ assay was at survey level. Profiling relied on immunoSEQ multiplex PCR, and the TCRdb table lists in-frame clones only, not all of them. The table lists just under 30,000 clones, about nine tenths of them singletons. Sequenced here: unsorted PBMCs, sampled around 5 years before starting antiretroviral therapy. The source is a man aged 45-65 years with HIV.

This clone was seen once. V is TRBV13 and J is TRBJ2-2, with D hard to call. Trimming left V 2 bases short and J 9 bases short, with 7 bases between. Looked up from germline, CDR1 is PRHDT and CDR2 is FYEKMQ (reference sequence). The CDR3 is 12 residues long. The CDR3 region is CASSLSDRELFF. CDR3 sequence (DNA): TGTGCCAGCAGCTTATCTGACCGGGAGCTGTTTTTT.

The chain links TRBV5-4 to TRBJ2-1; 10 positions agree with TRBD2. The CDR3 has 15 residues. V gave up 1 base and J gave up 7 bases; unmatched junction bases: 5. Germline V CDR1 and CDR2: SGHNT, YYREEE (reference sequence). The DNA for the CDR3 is TGTGCCAGCAGCTTGTCTAGCGGGAGTAAAAATGAGCAGTTCTTC. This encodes CASSLSSGSKNEQFF.